One and the same sample provided the 28 T cell receptor beta chains below, sequenced in a study of Ad26.COV2.S vaccination and SARS-CoV-2 variants. Described treatment: roughly 19 received Ad26.COV2.S at low or high dose, single or two shots; a few received placebo; per-sample allocation not given. Day 63 following the first vaccine or placebo injection was when the samples were taken. Repertoires were generated with immunoSEQ multiplex PCR, while TCRdb's copy carries only in-frame clones and drops some. The table includes roughly 320,000 clones, around four fifths detected once. The sequenced sample was peripheral blood, obtained in a trial of Ad26.COV2.S vaccine versus placebo. The source of these receptors is a person aged 18-60 years who received the Ad26.COV2.S COVID-19 vaccine or a placebo.

The chain has TRBV6-5 and TRBJ2-1; 10 bases agree with TRBD1. V lost 6 bases, J lost 7 bases, and 3 bases stayed unmatched. The CDR3 spans 13 residues. CDR1 and CDR2 (germline): MNHEY, SVGAGI. The CDR3, as DNA: TGTGCCAGCAGGGGGACAGGGGTAAATGAGCAGTTCTTC. Protein: CASRGTGVNEQFF.

The chain links TRBV9 to TRBJ1-2; 10 bases match TRBD1. V shed 5 bases, J shed 6 bases, and the junction held 10 bases outside the gene matches. Germline V gives CDR1 SGDLS, CDR2 YYNGEE. This CDR3 region has 15 residues. The CDR3 spells CASSRLRQGADGYTF. The CDR3, as DNA: TGTGCCAGCAGTCGGCTTCGACAGGGGGCGGATGGCTACACCTTC.

This chain links TRBV5-1 with TRBJ2-5; D might be TRBD1 (6 bases). The germline V gene encodes CDR1 SGHRS and CDR2 YFSETQ. V lost 0 bases to trimming and J lost 3 bases, with 6 bases between them. The CDR3 has 13 amino acids. Here the CDR3 DNA reads TGCGCCAGCAGCTTGGACAGGGAAGAGACCCAGTACTTC. This translates into CASSLDREETQYF.

This chain connects TRBV2 to TRBJ2-7; D uncertain. CDR1 SNHLY and CDR2 FYNNEI come from the germline V gene. The CDR3 contains 12 residues. Trimming took 8 bases from V and 3 from J, leaving 11 bases between them. The CDR3 nucleotides read TGTGCCAGCGGCTGGGCCGGCTACGAGCAGTACTTC. Amino acids: CASGWAGYEQYF.

This clone was seen a single time. The J gene is TRBJ2-2, the V gene TRBV7-9, with D maybe TRBD1 (6 bases). The germline V gene encodes CDR1 SEHNR and CDR2 FQNEAQ (reference sequence). V shed 7 bases and J shed 6 bases, with 9 bases lying between them. The CDR3 loop spans 12 amino acids. The CDR3 DNA follows: TGTGCCAGCACCGCAGGGGCCGGGGAGCTGTTTTTT. Residues: CASTAGAGELFF.

As regards this clone: Compared with germline, one end of the junction differs, possibly owing to a read error. The CDR3 DNA is TGTGCCAGCAGCCAACGGAACGGGGGGTTGAACTTC. Translating it yields CASSQRNGGLNF. The gene calls are TRBV3-1 (or the pseudogene TRBV3-2) and TRBJ2-7, with 7 bases lining up with TRBD2. The length of the CDR3 is 12 residues. The germline V gene encodes CDR1 LGHDT and CDR2 YNNKEL (reference sequence).

The gene calls are TRBV28 and TRBJ1-4; D unresolved. This CDR3 is 14 amino acids long. Between the trimmed V and J ends, which lost 5 bases and 0 bases, there was a span of 7 bases. In germline, CDR1 is MDHEN, CDR2 SYDVKM. The CDR3 nucleotides are TGTGCCAGCAGTCTAGCCACAACTAATGAAAAACTGTTTTTT. This sequence encodes CASSLATTNEKLFF.

V is TRBV5-6 and J is TRBJ2-1; 8 positions agree with TRBD1. Germline V gene sequence: CDR1 SGHDT, CDR2 YYEEEE. V dropped 0 bases and J dropped 3; count of bases not matched to a gene: 5. The CDR3 is 16 residues long. The CDR3 region is CASSLAGGPRYNEQFF. The CDR3 DNA reads as TGTGCCAGCAGCTTGGCAGGGGGCCCTCGCTACAATGAGCAGTTCTTC.

The gene calls are TRBV9 and TRBJ2-2; perhaps TRBD2 as D (7 bases). V was trimmed by 6 bases and J by 4 bases, leaving 16 bases between them. The CDR3 totals 15 residues. In germline, CDR1 is SGDLS, CDR2 YYNGEE. CDR3 nucleotide sequence: TGTGCCAGCAACGACCGGGGGGCCGTCACCGGGGAGCTGTTTTTT. This translates into CASNDRGAVTGELFF. The full variable domain, with the rest looked up from reference TRBV9 and TRBJ2-2, is DSGVTQTPKHLITATGQRVTLRCSPRSGDLSVYWYQQSLDQGLQFLIQYYNGEERAKGNILERFSAQQFPDLHSELNLSSLELGDSALYFCASNDRGAVTGELFFGEGSRLTVL.

This clone has more than one count but fewer than ten. The chain carries TRBV28 and TRBJ1-5, with TRBD1 as a possible D gene (5 bases). Looked up from germline, CDR1 is MDHEN and CDR2 is SYDVKM. V gave up 5 bases and J gave up 1 base, with 15 bases separating them. This CDR3 has 16 residues. CDR3 sequence: CASSASGDGSNQPQHF. CDR3 bases: TGTGCCAGCAGTGCCTCGGGGGATGGCAGCAATCAGCCCCAGCATTTT.

V usage is TRBV7-2 and J usage is TRBJ2-7; 9 positions match TRBD1. The CDR3 spans 14 residues. Unmatched junction bases numbered 7, after V lost 6 bases and J lost 4 bases. Germline lookup yields CDR1 SGHTA and CDR2 FQGNSA. CDR3 nucleotides: TGTGCCAGCAGATCAACAGGGGGCAAGTACGAGCAGTACTTC. Its translation is CASRSTGGKYEQYF.

This clone was counted a few times. The rearrangement links TRBV27 to TRBJ2-7, with a possible D match to TRBD1 (6 bases). CDR3 length: 14 amino acids. Per the germline V gene, CDR1 is MNHEY and CDR2 is SMNVEV (reference sequence). Trimming pared 2 bases from V and 4 bases from J, leaving 12 bases between. The CDR3 is CASSLARTEYEQYF. In nucleotides, the CDR3 is TGTGCCAGCAGTTTAGCTCGGACAGAGTACGAGCAGTACTTC.

The V call is TRBV5-5, the J call TRBJ1-4; D unclear. CDR1 is SGHKS and CDR2 is YYEKEE in the germline V gene (reference sequence). Trimming cost V 3 bases and J 4 bases, with 10 bases left between them. The CDR3 spans 14 residues. The CDR3 is CASSSPRGNEKLFF. In DNA, the CDR3 is TGTGCCAGCAGCTCGCCGCGGGGTAATGAAAAACTGTTTTTT.

The chain links TRBV2 to TRBJ2-2, with D uncertain. The length of the CDR3 is 16 residues. Trimming took 4 bases from V and 5 from J, leaving 17 bases between them. From germline, CDR1 is SNHLY and CDR2 FYNNEI. CDR3 coding DNA: TGTGCCAGCAGTGGGTCTCTCCAGGTGCCAACCGGGGAGCTGTTTTTT. This gives the protein CASSGSLQVPTGELFF.

The CDR3 DNA sequence: TGCGCCAGCAGCTTGGAATACACAGCTAACTATGGCTACACCTTC. Protein sequence: CASSLEYTANYGYTF. The chain employs TRBV5-1 and TRBJ1-2; no reliable D call. The germline gives CDR1 SGHRS, CDR2 YFSETQ. V lost 0 bases to trimming and J lost 0 bases, with 9 bases between them. CDR3 length: 15 amino acids.

Notes on this clone: Other DNA sequences in this specimen translate into the identical CDR3. The V gene is TRBV6-5, the J gene TRBJ2-1; no clear D. V gave up 9 bases and J gave up 6 bases, with 9 bases separating them. The CDR3 has 11 residues. Looked up from germline, CDR1 is MNHEY and CDR2 is SVGAGI. CDR3 bases: TGTGCCAGTACACGAGCCAATGAGCAGTTCTTC. This encodes CASTRANEQFF.

The chain is built from TRBV3-1 (or the pseudogene TRBV3-2) and TRBJ1-2; D gene uncertain. Germline lookup yields CDR1 LGHDT and CDR2 YNNKEL (reference sequence). V lost 1 base, J lost 3 bases, and 12 bases lay in between. The CDR3 has 15 amino acids. The CDR3 spells CASSQGILSDYGYTF. Written as DNA, the CDR3 is TGTGCCAGCAGCCAAGGCATCCTTTCGGACTATGGCTACACCTTC.

The CDR3 DNA sequence: TGTGCCAGCAGCCAAGATCTAGACAGCGAAGCTTTCTTT. Protein sequence: CASSQDLDSEAFF. J is TRBJ1-1 and V is TRBV3-1 (or the pseudogene TRBV3-2); a weak D match, TRBD1 (5 bases). The CDR3 has 13 residues. Germline V gene lookup returns CDR1 LGHDT and CDR2 YNNKEL (reference sequence). V lost 0 bases and J lost 8, with 10 bases in between.

This clone was seen a handful of times. The rearrangement uses TRBV6-6 and TRBJ1-5; D perhaps matches TRBD1 (6 bases). The V and J ends lost 2 bases and 2 bases respectively, with 10 bases between them. CDR1 and CDR2 from the germline V gene are MNHNY and SVGAGI (reference sequence). The CDR3 has 15 amino acids. The CDR3 loop is CASSYGGLGNQPQHF. CDR3 coding DNA: TGTGCCAGCAGTTACGGGGGGCTAGGCAATCAGCCCCAGCATTTT.

This chain connects TRBV5-1 to TRBJ2-7; weak D call: TRBD1 (6 bases). Germline CDR1 and CDR2: SGHRS and YFSETQ. The CDR3 has 15 amino acids. V was cut by 1 base and J by 1 base, with 12 bases left in between. CDR3 DNA: TGCGCCAGCAGCTTGCCGGCAGGGGCGTCCTACGAGCAGTACTTC. Translating gives CASSLPAGASYEQYF.

This clone showed up just once. The chain couples TRBV2 to TRBJ2-7, with TRBD1 matching over 7 bases. Germline CDR1 SNHLY, CDR2 FYNNEI. The CDR3 is made up of 15 amino acids. V shed 6 bases, J shed 2 bases, and the junction held 10 bases outside the gene matches. CDR3 nucleotides: TGTGCCAGCAGACCCGGGACAGCGTATACCTACGAGCAGTACTTC. Translated, it gives CASRPGTAYTYEQYF.

The rearrangement uses TRBV2 and TRBJ2-7; 7 positions match TRBD1. Trimming cost V 4 bases and J 5 bases; bases outside gene matches: 8. Germline loops: CDR1 SNHLY, CDR2 FYNNEI. The CDR3 is 14 residues long. This chain's CDR3 is CASSVGMQGDEQYF. In DNA, the CDR3 is TGTGCCAGCAGTGTGGGGATGCAGGGGGACGAGCAGTACTTC.

V is TRBV27 and J is TRBJ1-1; D is perhaps TRBD1 (6 bases). The CDR3 runs 15 residues. Trimming pared 5 bases from V and 0 bases from J, leaving 13 bases between. Germline V gene sequence: CDR1 MNHEY, CDR2 SMNVEV (reference sequence). The CDR3, as DNA: TGTGCCAGCAGTGCGCAGGGACACTTGAACACTGAAGCTTTCTTT. Translated: CASSAQGHLNTEAFF.

This rearrangement joins TRBV7-2 to TRBJ2-7, with TRBD2 matching 11 bases. Germline lookup yields CDR1 SGHTA and CDR2 FQGNSA. This CDR3 has 15 amino acids. The trim removed 1 base at V and 2 bases at J, leaving 1 base unmatched. For the CDR3, the DNA is TGTGCCAGCAGCTTAGTTAGCGGGGGGGCCTACGAGCAGTACTTC. It is translated as CASSLVSGGAYEQYF.

This clone was seen a handful of times. The V gene is TRBV11-2, the J gene TRBJ2-2, with TRBD1 matching over 8 bases. The V gene's germline CDR1 is SGHAT and CDR2 FQNNGV. CDR3 length equals 16 residues. V lost 5 bases and J lost 6; bases outside the gene matches: 11. CDR3 in DNA: TGTGCCAGCAGCCCCGGCGGGACAGGTTCGGCCGGGGAGCTGTTTTTT. Its translation is CASSPGGTGSAGELFF.

CDR3 region: CASSLGSYGTEAFF. The CDR3 DNA follows: TGTGCCAGCAGCTTAGGCAGTTACGGCACTGAAGCTTTCTTT. The chain is built from TRBV7-2 and TRBJ1-1; D remains ambiguous. Trimming removed 1 base from V and 4 bases from J, with 10 bases in between. This CDR3 has 14 residues. The germline V gene has CDR1 SGHTA and CDR2 FQGNSA.

The chain employs TRBV7-2 and TRBJ1-2, with 9 bases aligning to TRBD1. The CDR3 covers 15 residues. Trimming took 4 bases from V and 4 from J; bases not matched to a gene: 7. Germline V gene sequence: CDR1 SGHTA, CDR2 FQGNSA. CDR3 DNA sequence: TGTGCCAGCAGCTCACAGGGGGCAGCAAGCTATGGCTACACCTTC. Translation: CASSSQGAASYGYTF.

This rearrangement joins TRBV27 to TRBJ2-7; TRBD2 matches at 13 bases. Germline trimming cut 5 bases from V and 4 bases from J; bases unmatched to any gene: 14. The CDR3 contains 18 residues. In germline, CDR1 is MNHEY, CDR2 SMNVEV (reference sequence). Here the CDR3 reads CASSRIGTSGVGGYEQYF. CDR3 in DNA: TGTGCCAGCAGTAGGATCGGGACTAGCGGGGTCGGGGGTTACGAGCAGTACTTC.